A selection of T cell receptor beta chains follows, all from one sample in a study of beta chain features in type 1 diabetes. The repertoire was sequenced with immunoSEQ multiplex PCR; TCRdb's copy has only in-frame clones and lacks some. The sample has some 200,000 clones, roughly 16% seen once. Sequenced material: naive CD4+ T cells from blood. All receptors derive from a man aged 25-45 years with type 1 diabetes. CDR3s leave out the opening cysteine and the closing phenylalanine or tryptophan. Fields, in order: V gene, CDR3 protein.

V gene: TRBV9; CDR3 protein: ASSVGTSGLTDTQY
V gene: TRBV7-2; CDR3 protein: ASSSLRQGEQF
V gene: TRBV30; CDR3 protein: AWSVRGPYEQY
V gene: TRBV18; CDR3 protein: ASSPSGRGAYEQY
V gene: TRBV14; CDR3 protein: ASSHSGQTTYGYT
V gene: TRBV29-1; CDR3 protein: SVARKLSYNEQF
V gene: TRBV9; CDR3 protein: ASSVDGRAYEQY
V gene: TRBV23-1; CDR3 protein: ASSQSPFSTGVETQY
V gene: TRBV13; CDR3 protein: ASSTRRQAIPSYEQY
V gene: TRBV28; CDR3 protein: ASISSGANVLT
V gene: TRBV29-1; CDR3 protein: SVGGPSRTDTQY
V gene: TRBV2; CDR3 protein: ASSMQGINEQF
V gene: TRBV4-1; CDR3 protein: ASSQVGRRSYNEQF
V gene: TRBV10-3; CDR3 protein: AISTETEAF
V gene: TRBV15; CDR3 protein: ATSREQGGLMAIQY
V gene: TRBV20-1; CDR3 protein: SAREVSEQF
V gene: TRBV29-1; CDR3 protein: SVGNTGELF
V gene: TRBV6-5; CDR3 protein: ASSPFLGRDEQY
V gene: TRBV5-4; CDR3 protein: ASSQGRQNQETQY
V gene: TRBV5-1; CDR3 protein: ASSLGAIKNEQF
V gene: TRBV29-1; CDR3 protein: SVRGLSGTEAF
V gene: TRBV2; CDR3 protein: ASSEGKNTEAF
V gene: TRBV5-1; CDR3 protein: ASSSEPGLAKNIQY
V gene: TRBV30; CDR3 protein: AWSRGETDTQY
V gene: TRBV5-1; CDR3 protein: ASSSTSARTDTQY
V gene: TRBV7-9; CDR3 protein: ASSPSADTQY
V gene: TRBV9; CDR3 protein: ASSAGQGHTEAF
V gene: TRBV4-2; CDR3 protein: ASSQFVASGRADTQY
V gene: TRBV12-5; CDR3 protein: ASGFQNTEAF
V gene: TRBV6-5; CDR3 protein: ASSGRGEQF
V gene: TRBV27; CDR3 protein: ASSTYGQGLETQY
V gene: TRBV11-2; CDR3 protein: ASSLRGGTYNEQF
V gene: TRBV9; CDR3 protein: ASSSSGPYEQY
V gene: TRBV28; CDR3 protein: ASSSPGGNTGELF
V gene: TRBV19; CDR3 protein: ASSPGTGFNEQF
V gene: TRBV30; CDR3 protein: AWSPASGPRDTQY